The T cell receptor (beta chain) under discussion was sequenced for a study of T cells after yellow fever vaccination. Study-wide context: Any fraction with a low cell number was prepared using SMART-Seq v4 Ultra Low Input.

This clonotype was observed many times. The antigen is undetermined. Universal primer sites and UMIs were introduced during 5'RACE template-switching synthesis of TCR cDNA. TCRdb re-called the 5' RACE reads through MiXCR, storing one row per CDR3 protein. Counted here are some 300,000 distinct CDR3 sequences, about 10% occurring once; the ten biggest clones make up about 3%. Study results and caveats: In FACS-sorted repertoires, abundant clonotypes from the bulk population could appear as contaminants.

This CDR3 is 14 amino acids long. The V gene's germline CDR1 is MDHEN and CDR2 SYDVKM. The J segment lost 13 bases and the V segment lost 10 bases, leaving 11 bases of the junction unmatched. The chain combines TRBV28 with TRBJ2-1; 15 bases match TRBD2. Sample: CD4+ T cells sorted from PBMCs, taken 5 days after the yellow fever booster vaccination. The clonotype was recovered from a man between 18 and 35 years old who received the YFV17D yellow fever vaccine. In DNA, the CDR3 is TGTGCCACACAGGGACTAGCGGGGGGTTCCAGTCAGTTCTTC. This translates into CATQGLAGGSSQFF. The full variable domain, completed using reference TRBV28 and TRBJ2-1, is DVKVTQSSRYLVKRTGEKVFLECVQDMDHENMFWYRQDPGLGLRLIYFSYDVKMKEKGDIPEGYSVSREKKERFSLILESASTNQTSMYLCATQGLAGGSSQFFGPGTRLTVL.